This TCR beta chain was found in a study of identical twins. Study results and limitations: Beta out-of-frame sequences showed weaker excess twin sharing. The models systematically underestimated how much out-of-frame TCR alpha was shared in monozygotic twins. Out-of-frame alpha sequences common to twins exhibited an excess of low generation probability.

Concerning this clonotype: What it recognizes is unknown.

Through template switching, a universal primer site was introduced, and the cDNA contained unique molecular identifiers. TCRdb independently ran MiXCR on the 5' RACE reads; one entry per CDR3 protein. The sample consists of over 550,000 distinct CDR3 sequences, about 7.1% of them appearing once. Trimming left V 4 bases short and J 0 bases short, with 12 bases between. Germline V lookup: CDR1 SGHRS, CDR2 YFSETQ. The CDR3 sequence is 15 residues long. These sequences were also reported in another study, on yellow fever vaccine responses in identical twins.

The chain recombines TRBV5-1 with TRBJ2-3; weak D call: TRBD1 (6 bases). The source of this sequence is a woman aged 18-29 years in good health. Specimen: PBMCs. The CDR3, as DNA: TGCGCCAGCAGCGGCGCAGGGGCTAGCACAGATACGCAGTATTTT. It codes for CASSGAGASTDTQYF.